Below are 7 T cell receptor beta chains sequenced from a single sample in a study of T-cell reconstitution after alpha-beta-depleted transplantation in children. The TCRbeta library was prepared with unique molecular identifiers. TCRdb used MiXCR to reprocess the PCR reads, holding one entry per CDR3 protein. The sample shows under 450,000 distinct CDR3 sequences, roughly 16% of them seen only once. The source material was PBMCs, mostly from graft donor cells, sampled 360 days after TCRalphabeta/CD19-depleted stem cell transplant. These receptors all come from a boy in the first two years of life who had a stem cell transplant for Wiskott-Aldrich syndrome, so the T cells may come from the graft donor.

This clonotype was seen only a few times. The chain recombines TRBV7-6 with TRBJ2-5; 9 bases line up with TRBD1. CDR3 length: 15 amino acids. Germline V CDR1 and CDR2: SGHVS, FNYEAQ. Trimming at V came to 6 bases and at J to 5 bases, leaving 10 bases not matched to a gene. Here the CDR3 reads CASSSWTGEGETQYF. Here the CDR3 DNA reads TGTGCCAGCAGTTCCTGGACAGGGGAGGGGGAGACCCAGTACTTC.

A few counts support this clonotype. The chain carries TRBV12-3 or TRBV12-4 and TRBJ2-5, with D perhaps being TRBD1 or TRBD2 (6 bases each). Trimming shortened V by 0 bases and J by 1 base, and 12 bases separated the two germline ends. The CDR3 covers 16 residues. DNA for the CDR3: TGTGCCAGCAGTTTAGCGGTCTGGGGGGCCCAAGAGACCCAGTACTTC. It encodes CASSLAVWGAQETQYF.

This clonotype has more than one count but fewer than ten. The V call is TRBV12-3 or TRBV12-4, the J call TRBJ2-1; 10 nucleotides align to TRBD2. CDR3 size: 16 residues. J lost 9 bases, V lost 1 base, and 9 bases had no gene match. CDR3 nucleotide sequence: TGTGCCAGCAGTTTAGGGGCCGGGACTAGCGTCGGTGAGCAGTTCTTC. This gives the protein CASSLGAGTSVGEQFF.

This clonotype was seen more than once but under ten times. The genes are TRBV29-1 and TRBJ2-7, with unresolved D. This CDR3 contains 15 residues. V was pared by 4 bases and J by 0 bases, with 16 bases between. Germline CDR1 is SQVTM and CDR2 is ANQGSEA. CDR3 coding DNA: TGCAGCGTTGGTTTATACCGAGCTAGCTCCTACGAGCAGTACTTC. Its translation: CSVGLYRASSYEQYF.

This sequence joins TRBV6-1 and TRBJ2-5; D gene uncertain. Trimming shortened V by 5 bases and J by 5 bases, and 21 bases separated the two germline ends. This CDR3 has 16 amino acids. In germline, CDR1 is MNHNS, CDR2 SASEGT. In DNA, the CDR3 is TGTGCCAGCAGTCCTGGCGTTAGTCTTCTCGTGGAGACCCAGTACTTC. As protein: CASSPGVSLLVETQYF.

Many counts were recorded for this clonotype. V gene TRBV5-1 combines with J gene TRBJ2-2; the D gene could be TRBD1 or TRBD2 (5 bases each). Germline-derived CDR1 and CDR2 are SGHRS and YFSETQ. The CDR3 runs to 15 residues. Trimming pared 3 bases from V and 1 base from J, leaving 10 bases between. The CDR3 nucleotides read TGCGCCAGCAGCTACCGGGACCTGAACACCGGGGAGCTGTTTTTT. Residues: CASSYRDLNTGELFF. Full variable domain (remainder filled in from reference TRBV5-1 and TRBJ2-2): KAGVTQTPRYLIKTRGQQVTLSCSPISGHRSVSWYQQTPGQGLQFLFEYFSETQRNKGNFPGRFSGRQFSNSRSEMNVSTLELGDSALYLCASSYRDLNTGELFFGEGSRLTVL.

This clonotype was observed a few times. CDR3 coding DNA: TGTGCCAGCAGTTATTCGCGGGGAAACTCCTACGAGCAGTACTTC. The encoded protein is CASSYSRGNSYEQYF. The V gene is TRBV6-2 or TRBV6-3, the J gene TRBJ2-7; D is possibly TRBD2 (6 bases). The CDR3 consists of 15 residues. V gave up 3 bases and J gave up 0 bases, with 12 bases separating them. Germline V gene sequence: CDR1 MNHEY, CDR2 SVGEGT.